What follows are 29 T cell receptor beta chains derived from one specimen sequenced in a study of blood T cell repertoires in COVID-19. Measured with immunoSEQ multiplex PCR; TCRdb has only the in-frame clones, and not every one. The repertoire consists of approximately 120,000 clones, with over 75% occurring once and the leading ten covering about 1%. What was sequenced was peripheral blood. The receptors derive from a woman aged 80 or over with acute or convalescent COVID-19.

The chain couples TRBV18 to TRBJ1-2; D remains unclear. This CDR3 has 13 residues. The V end lost 5 bases, the J end lost 7 bases, and 14 bases lay between the germline ends. Germline lookup yields CDR1 KGHSH and CDR2 LQKENI. The chain's CDR3 is CASSLALEGGYTF. In DNA form, the CDR3 reads TGTGCCAGCTCATTAGCCCTAGAGGGTGGCTACACCTTC.

This chain joins TRBV19 and TRBJ1-5; D is ambiguous. The CDR3 is 12 residues long. Germline-derived CDR1 and CDR2 are LNHDA and SQIVND (reference sequence). Trimming took off 5 bases at V and 6 bases at J, with 8 bases between the two ends. The CDR3 nucleotides read TGTGCCAGTAGTCTAGTACTTCAGCCCCAGCATTTT. Encoded protein: CASSLVLQPQHF.

The chain couples TRBV28 to TRBJ2-7; a weak D match, TRBD1 (6 bases). There are 14 residues in the CDR3. Germline V gene lookup returns CDR1 MDHEN and CDR2 SYDVKM. The germline V and J ends were trimmed by 6 bases and 2 bases, with 14 bases remaining between them. This chain's CDR3 is CASRARGRAYEQYF. Written as DNA, the CDR3 is TGTGCCAGCAGGGCGAGGGGGAGAGCCTACGAGCAGTACTTC.

The rearrangement links TRBV27 to TRBJ1-2, with TRBD1 as a possible D gene (5 bases). The germline CDR1 and CDR2 sequences are MNHEY and SMNVEV (reference sequence). This CDR3 contains 11 residues. The CDR3 region has the DNA TGTGTCACCGGAGACAGCTATGGCTACACCTTC. Amino acid sequence: CVTGDSYGYTF.

The V gene is TRBV6-5, the J gene TRBJ2-7; 11 bases are shared with TRBD1. Germline assignment: CDR1 MNHEY and CDR2 SVGAGI. The length of the CDR3 is 15 residues. Trimming took 0 bases from V and 6 from J; bases not matched to a gene: 4. The CDR3 region has the DNA TGTGCCAGCAGTTACTCGTGGACAGGGGGCGGCGAGCAGTACTTC. Protein product: CASSYSWTGGGEQYF.

The V and J genes are TRBV21-1 and TRBJ2-1; TRBD2 reflects the table's D call only, with no check against the DNA. TRBV21-1 is recorded as a pseudogene. The CDR3 is made up of 16 amino acids. DNA for the CDR3: TGTGCCAGCAGTCCCACGTCGGGGGAGACCTACAATGAGCAGTTCTTC. Translating gives CASSPTSGETYNEQFF.

The V call is TRBV28, the J call TRBJ2-1; 8 nucleotides line up with TRBD2. Looked up from germline, CDR1 is MDHEN and CDR2 is SYDVKM. The CDR3 is 13 amino acids. J was trimmed by 3 bases and V by 7 bases; bases with no gene match: 2. The CDR3 sequence is CASMAGGYNEQFF. CDR3 sequence (DNA): TGTGCCAGCATGGCGGGAGGCTACAATGAGCAGTTCTTC.

This rearrangement joins TRBV15 to TRBJ1-5; D remains ambiguous. Deletions cut 1 base from V and 0 bases from J, with 7 bases between. The CDR3 runs to 15 residues. Germline values: CDR1 LNHNV, CDR2 YYDKDF (reference sequence). The CDR3 is CATSRVGYSNQPQHF. Here the CDR3 DNA reads TGTGCCACCAGCAGAGTCGGTTATAGCAATCAGCCCCAGCATTTT.

The J gene is TRBJ1-6, the V gene TRBV2, with 7 nucleotides matching TRBD1. This CDR3 region has 16 residues. CDR1 and CDR2 from the germline V gene are SNHLY and FYNNEI. The ends lost 7 bases at V and 10 bases at J; junction bases unmatched: 16. CDR3: CASTDPTGLRDSPLHF. The CDR3 coding sequence is TGTGCCAGCACTGACCCGACAGGGCTTAGGGACTCACCCCTCCACTTT.

The genes are TRBV6-5 and TRBJ1-2; the D gene is possibly TRBD1 (6 bases). Germline V gene sequence: CDR1 MNHEY, CDR2 SVGAGI. The CDR3 runs to 12 residues. V was clipped by 6 bases and J by 7 bases, with 12 bases between them. CDR3 coding DNA: TGTGCCAGCAGAAGGGGGTCGTTTGGCTACACCTTC. Protein product: CASRRGSFGYTF.

The chain uses TRBV5-6 and TRBJ1-6; tentatively, D is TRBD1 (5 bases). The V end was cut by 5 bases, the J end by 9 bases, with 18 bases between. Germline-derived CDR1 and CDR2 are SGHDT and YYEEEE. The CDR3 extends over 15 amino acids. The CDR3 protein is CASSLQGGAFSPLHF. CDR3 bases: TGTGCCAGCAGTTTGCAGGGAGGGGCTTTTTCACCCCTCCACTTT. The full variable domain, its missing parts supplied by reference TRBV5-6 and TRBJ1-6, is DAGVTQSPTHLIKTRGQQVTLRCSPKSGHDTVSWYQQALGQGPQFIFQYYEEEERQRGNFPDRFSGHQFPNYSSELNVNALLLGDSALYLCASSLQGGAFSPLHFGNGTRLTVT.

The rearrangement links TRBV10-3 to TRBJ1-5; 7 positions agree with TRBD1. The CDR3 extends over 14 amino acids. V shed 8 bases, J shed 6 bases, and the junction held 10 bases outside the gene matches. Germline V gene lookup returns CDR1 ENHRY and CDR2 SYGVKD. For the CDR3, the DNA is TGTGCCATCCGCCCGACAGGGCAAGGTCAGCCCCAGCATTTT. Residues: CAIRPTGQGQPQHF.

The rearrangement joins TRBV6-5 to TRBJ2-7; tentative D call: TRBD1 (6 bases). The CDR3 sequence is 15 residues long. V was clipped by 0 bases and J by 2 bases, with 11 bases between them. Germline loops: CDR1 MNHEY, CDR2 SVGAGI. The CDR3 region has the DNA TGTGCCAGCAGTTACTCTACAGGGACCCCCTACGAGCAGTACTTC. Its translation: CASSYSTGTPYEQYF.

In this sample, this clone turned up once. The V and J genes are TRBV18 and TRBJ1-2; 8 nucleotides match TRBD1. The CDR3 loop spans 13 amino acids. Per the germline V gene, CDR1 is KGHSH and CDR2 is LQKENI. The trim removed 5 bases at V and 7 bases at J, leaving 6 bases unmatched. CDR3 protein: CASSYGQGGGYTF. CDR3 DNA sequence: TGTGCCAGCTCATACGGACAGGGTGGTGGCTACACCTTC.

The V call is TRBV28, the J call TRBJ2-7, with 9 bases that match TRBD1. Germline CDR1 reads MDHEN; CDR2 reads SYDVKM. The CDR3 spans 14 residues. J was trimmed by 5 bases and V by 5 bases; bases with no gene match: 7. The CDR3 nucleotides read TGTGCCAGCAGTGTAGGGACAGGGTCCAACGAGCAGTACTTC. It is translated as CASSVGTGSNEQYF.

This chain links TRBV2 with TRBJ2-3, with 9 positions matching TRBD2. V lost 4 bases, J lost 3 bases, and 5 bases stayed unmatched. The CDR3 is 15 residues long. Germline CDR1 and CDR2: SNHLY and FYNNEI. In DNA, the CDR3 is TGTGCCAGCAGTGTAGGCGGGGGGGCTACAGATACGCAGTATTTT. Amino acid sequence: CASSVGGGATDTQYF. The whole variable domain, filled in from reference TRBV2 and TRBJ2-3, reads EPEVTQTPSHQVTQMGQEVILRCVPISNHLYFYWYRQILGQKVEFLVSFYNNEISEKSEIFDDQFSVERPDGSNFTLKIRSTKLEDSAMYFCASSVGGGATDTQYFGPGTRLTVL.

The chain combines TRBV2 with TRBJ1-6; 7 bases agree with TRBD1. The germline V gene has CDR1 SNHLY and CDR2 FYNNEI. With V trimmed by 6 bases and J by 9 bases, 5 bases remained unmatched. The CDR3 is 13 residues long. The CDR3: CASRGQDLSPLHF. DNA of the CDR3: TGTGCCAGCAGAGGACAGGATCTTTCACCCCTCCACTTT.

The chain is built from TRBV7-9 and TRBJ1-2; the D gene is possibly TRBD1 (5 bases). The CDR3 loop spans 12 amino acids. The ends were cut back, 5 bases at V and 7 bases at J, with 11 bases in the middle. CDR1 is SEHNR and CDR2 is FQNEAQ in the germline V gene (reference sequence). CDR3 loop: CASSPPGFGYTF. The CDR3 DNA reads as TGTGCCAGCAGCCCCCCAGGGTTTGGCTACACCTTC.

The chain carries TRBV19 and TRBJ2-7; weak D call: TRBD1 (5 bases). This CDR3 is 14 amino acids long. V was clipped by 5 bases and J by 1 base, with 12 bases between them. CDR1 and CDR2 (germline): LNHDA, SQIVND (reference sequence). CDR3 loop: CASSGAGLSYEQYF. CDR3 DNA sequence: TGTGCCAGTAGTGGCGCAGGGCTATCCTACGAGCAGTACTTC. The variable domain in full, completed from reference TRBV19 and TRBJ2-7, reads DGGITQSPKYLFRKEGQNVTLSCEQNLNHDAMYWYRQDPGQGLRLIYYSQIVNDFQKGDIAEGYSVSREKKESFPLTVTSAQKNPTAFYLCASSGAGLSYEQYFGPGTRLTVT.

This chain joins TRBV2 and TRBJ1-1, with 7 bases that match TRBD1. The CDR3 is made up of 12 amino acids. V shed 7 bases, J shed 6 bases, and the junction held 5 bases outside the gene matches. Germline loops: CDR1 SNHLY, CDR2 FYNNEI. The DNA for the CDR3 is TGTGCCAGCAATCGACAGGGATCTGAAGCTTTCTTT. Protein sequence: CASNRQGSEAFF.

This rearrangement joins TRBV27 to TRBJ2-7, with D tentatively TRBD2 (6 bases). Per germline, CDR1 MNHEY and CDR2 SMNVEV (reference sequence). The CDR3 has 12 residues. Trimming shortened V by 6 bases and J by 6 bases, and 12 bases separated the two germline ends. This CDR3 reads CASSRRGFEQYF. CDR3 DNA sequence: TGTGCCAGCAGCCGGCGGGGTTTCGAGCAGTACTTC.

The chain recombines TRBV4-1 with TRBJ2-1, with D possibly matching TRBD2 (6 bases). The ends were cut back, 0 bases at V and 5 bases at J, with 17 bases in the middle. CDR3 length equals 17 residues. Germline values: CDR1 MGHRA, CDR2 YSYEKL. The CDR3 spells CASSQERGRERNNEQFF. In DNA, the CDR3 is TGCGCCAGCAGCCAAGAGCGAGGGCGGGAAAGGAACAATGAGCAGTTCTTC.

This chain uses TRBV9 with TRBJ2-2, with TRBD1 matching over 7 bases. In germline, CDR1 is SGDLS, CDR2 YYNGEE. J was trimmed by 1 base and V by 4 bases; bases with no gene match: 7. This CDR3 is 16 amino acids long. The CDR3 loop reads CASSTSTGKNTGELFF. The CDR3 DNA reads TGTGCCAGCAGCACCTCGACAGGGAAGAACACCGGGGAGCTGTTTTTT.

This clone was detected only a few times. The V gene is TRBV2, the J gene TRBJ1-2, with 8 bases matching TRBD1. Losses at the gene ends were 6 bases for V and 8 bases for J; bases not matched to a gene: 11. CDR3 length: 14 residues. The germline gives CDR1 SNHLY, CDR2 FYNNEI. DNA of the CDR3: TGTGCCAGCAGCGGAACTCGGACAGGGCAAGGCTACACCTTC. Amino acids: CASSGTRTGQGYTF.

This chain uses TRBV6-6 with TRBJ2-3; 7 nucleotides align to TRBD2. The CDR3 runs to 15 residues. Losses at the gene ends were 4 bases for V and 4 bases for J; bases not matched to a gene: 8. Germline V gene data show CDR1 as MNHNY and CDR2 as SVGAGI (reference sequence). Written as DNA, the CDR3 is TGTGCCAGCAGTTGGACTAGTCAGTCAGCAGATACGCAGTATTTT. Translation: CASSWTSQSADTQYF.

The chain couples TRBV19 to TRBJ1-2; D may be TRBD1 (6 bases). Germline V gives CDR1 LNHDA, CDR2 SQIVND (reference sequence). V dropped 5 bases and J dropped 8 bases, with 24 bases sitting between them. This CDR3 contains 16 residues. Here the CDR3 reads CASSPRNTGPARGYTF. The CDR3 DNA sequence: TGTGCCAGTAGTCCTCGGAACACAGGGCCCGCCCGGGGCTACACCTTC.

The chain uses TRBV2 and TRBJ2-7, with TRBD2 as a possible D gene (6 bases). The CDR3 consists of 15 residues. Per the germline V gene, CDR1 is SNHLY and CDR2 is FYNNEI. V was clipped by 6 bases and J by 2 bases, with 17 bases between them. CDR3 nucleotides: TGTGCCAGCAGCCCATTCGCAGGGAGGCCCTACGAGCAGTACTTC. Translation gives CASSPFAGRPYEQYF.

V gene TRBV6-5 combines with J gene TRBJ1-5; tentatively, D is TRBD1 (6 bases). Germline lookup yields CDR1 MNHEY and CDR2 SVGAGI. V was shortened by 5 bases and J by 5 bases, with 13 bases between the two germline ends. The CDR3 spans 14 residues. CDR3: CASSTQGGDQPQHF. The CDR3 region has the DNA TGTGCCAGCAGTACACAGGGTGGAGATCAGCCCCAGCATTTT.

V and J are TRBV6-4 and TRBJ2-3; 13 bases line up with TRBD2. With 5 bases clipped from V and 5 bases from J, the junction kept 4 bases outside the gene matches. The CDR3 length is 15 residues. Germline CDR1 MRHNA, CDR2 SNTAGT. The CDR3 DNA reads as TGTGCCAGCAGTCGACTAGCGGGAGGTATAGATACGCAGTATTTT. It encodes CASSRLAGGIDTQYF.